Presented here are 16 T cell receptor beta chains from one specimen sequenced in a study of prognosis after radiotherapy for stage I lung cancer. By two-round multiplex PCR, the TCR beta CDR3 was amplified from genomic DNA. Round one of PCR was performed, and it used primers specific to each TRBV and TRBJ gene. TCRdb reprocessed the multiplex PCR reads with MiXCR, giving one entry per CDR3 protein. Among 38,000 or so distinct CDR3 sequences listed, approximately 24% were seen once. Sequencing used PBMCs, obtained before or after stereotactic body radiation therapy (not recorded which). The receptors derive from a donor over 45 with non-small cell lung cancer.

This clonotype came up many times. V and J are TRBV2 and TRBJ2-7; 8 bases match TRBD1. The CDR3 length is 14 residues. CDR1 is SNHLY, CDR2 FYNNEI, per germline. V was pared by 6 bases and J by 4 bases, with 8 bases of the junction left unmatched. The CDR3 loop is CASRVSRGLYEQYF. The CDR3 DNA reads as TGTGCCAGCAGGGTGTCCAGGGGGCTTTACGAGCAGTACTTC.

As for this clonotype: The junction differs from germline at one of its ends, possibly a read error. The rearrangement joins TRBV5-1 to TRBJ2-7; D not certain. From germline, CDR1 is SGHRS and CDR2 YFSETQ. The CDR3 consists of 12 residues. The CDR3 loop is CASSWQGNEKYF. Here the CDR3 DNA reads TGCGCCAGCAGCTGGCAAGGGAACGAGAAGTACTTC.

The sample holds many counts of this clonotype. J is TRBJ1-5 and V is TRBV9; tentative D call: TRBD1 (5 bases). CDR3 length equals 16 residues. The ends were cut back, 1 base at V and 8 bases at J, with 19 bases in the middle. Germline V gene data show CDR1 as SGDLS and CDR2 as YYNGEE. The DNA for the CDR3 is TGTGCCAGCAGCGTAAATATTGGGAGCCCGGGGGAGCCCCAGCATTTT. Protein sequence: CASSVNIGSPGEPQHF.

This clonotype ranks as medium-sized. The chain is built from TRBV2 and TRBJ2-1, with 9 bases that match TRBD1. Trimming at V came to 5 bases and at J to 5 bases, leaving 13 bases not matched to a gene. Germline V lookup: CDR1 SNHLY, CDR2 FYNNEI. The length of the CDR3 is 17 residues. The CDR3 here is CASSSPGDRAVNNEQFF. CDR3 in DNA: TGTGCCAGCAGTTCCCCCGGGGACAGGGCGGTTAACAATGAGCAGTTCTTC.

This clonotype was counted many times. The chain combines TRBV4-2 with TRBJ2-7; 10 positions match TRBD1. The CDR3 runs to 15 residues. J gave up 0 bases and V 1 base, and 0 bases lay outside the gene matches. Germline values: CDR1 LGHNA, CDR2 YNFKEQ. This chain's CDR3 is CASSQGTGGSYEQYF. The CDR3 DNA sequence: TGTGCCAGCAGCCAAGGGACAGGGGGCTCCTACGAGCAGTACTTC.

The gene calls are TRBV10-2 and TRBJ2-5; no definite D call. Germline assignment: CDR1 WSHSY and CDR2 SAAADI. V gave up 10 bases and J gave up 0 bases, with 12 bases separating them. The CDR3 sequence is 13 residues long. CDR3 nucleotide sequence: TGCGCCAAAACAGAGCCAGACCAAGAGACCCAGTACTTC. Translating it yields CAKTEPDQETQYF.

The sample holds a few counts of this clonotype. This sequence joins TRBV28 and TRBJ1-4, with 9 bases that match TRBD1. The CDR3 has 16 residues. Germline V gives CDR1 MDHEN, CDR2 SYDVKM. V shed 4 bases and J 5 bases; nucleotides not matched to a gene: 8. The CDR3 bases are TGTGCCAGCAGTTCGCTCGTGGACAGGGGCAATGAAAAACTGTTTTTT. It codes for CASSSLVDRGNEKLFF.

In its sample, this clonotype was seen many times. The V call is TRBV6-1, the J call TRBJ2-7, with D possibly matching TRBD1 (6 bases). The CDR3 has 13 amino acids. V lost 3 bases to trimming and J lost 2 bases, with 8 bases between them. Germline lookup yields CDR1 MNHNS and CDR2 SASEGT. The CDR3 bases are TGTGCCAGCAGTGAGAAGGGGGCCTACGAGCAGTACTTC. This translates into CASSEKGAYEQYF.

This clonotype was observed many times. The V call is TRBV12-3 or TRBV12-4, the J call TRBJ1-2; D perhaps matches TRBD1 (5 bases). The CDR3 has 12 amino acids. V lost 3 bases, J lost 7 bases, and 9 bases lay in between. The DNA for the CDR3 is TGTGCCAGCAGTTTGGGCAGGGCTGGCTACACCTTC. It specifies CASSLGRAGYTF.

This clonotype occurred many times. V usage is TRBV5-1 and J usage is TRBJ1-1, with TRBD1 identical over 8 bases. V lost 4 bases to trimming and J lost 1 base; unmatched junction nucleotides: 3. From germline, CDR1 is SGHRS and CDR2 YFSETQ. There are 14 residues in the CDR3. In DNA, the CDR3 is TGCGCCAGCAGCACAGGGACAGGGAACACTGAAGCTTTCTTT. It codes for CASSTGTGNTEAFF.

The table lists this clonotype with many counts. The chain combines TRBV3-1 with TRBJ2-3; D gene unclear. V gave up 1 base and J gave up 4 bases, with 3 bases separating them. Germline-derived CDR1 and CDR2 are LGHDT and YNNKEL (reference sequence). This CDR3 is 12 amino acids long. Here the CDR3 DNA reads TGTGCCAGCAGCCAAGTCGCAGATACGCAGTATTTT. Amino acid sequence: CASSQVADTQYF.

In this sample, this clonotype turned up many times. The chain employs TRBV19 and TRBJ1-4, with unresolved D. This CDR3 has 12 residues. V was cut by 3 bases and J by 8 bases, with 7 bases left in between. The V gene's germline CDR1 is LNHDA and CDR2 SQIVND (reference sequence). CDR3 loop: CASSIEGEKLFF. CDR3 DNA sequence: TGTGCCAGTAGTATTGAAGGGGAAAAACTGTTTTTT.

In the case of this clonotype: This may arise from a read error, as a much more abundant clone is one base away. The gene calls are TRBV5-5 and TRBJ1-1; TRBD1 agrees at 8 bases. After removal of 0 bases from V and 0 bases from J, the junction contained 7 bases not matched to a gene. The CDR3 is 17 residues long. The germline gives CDR1 SGHKS, CDR2 YYEKEE (reference sequence). The CDR3 loop reads CASSLDRRGQLNTEAFF. The DNA for the CDR3 is TGTGCCAGCAGCTTGGACCGCAGGGGGCAGTTGAACACTGAAGCTTTCTTT.

This clonotype was counted ten times or more. The genes are TRBV6-1 and TRBJ2-7; D possibly corresponds to TRBD1 (6 bases). The germline V gene has CDR1 MNHNS and CDR2 SASEGT. The CDR3 spans 16 residues. Trimming removed 6 bases from V and 3 bases from J, with 21 bases in between. This chain's CDR3 is CASSQLPPTGNYEQYF. CDR3 DNA sequence: TGTGCCAGCAGCCAACTGCCTCCTACAGGGAACTACGAGCAGTACTTC.

This clonotype has ten or more counts. V and J are TRBV6-1 and TRBJ1-1; 8 bases are shared with TRBD1. The germline V gene has CDR1 MNHNS and CDR2 SASEGT. V trimming: 6 bases; J trimming: 3 bases; junction bases outside the gene matches: 6. This CDR3 is 14 amino acids long. As DNA, the CDR3 is TGTGCCAGCAGAACCGGGACAGGCCACACTGAAGCTTTCTTT. Amino acids: CASRTGTGHTEAFF.

This clonotype was observed at least ten times. The chain uses TRBV10-3 and TRBJ2-7; the D gene is possibly TRBD2 (6 bases). The CDR3 extends over 11 amino acids. Germline values: CDR1 ENHRY, CDR2 SYGVKD. V was cut by 2 bases and J by 7 bases, with 6 bases left in between. DNA of the CDR3: TGTGCCATCAGTGAGGGGGGGGAGCAGTACTTC. This codes for CAISEGGEQYF.